One sample yielded the 5 T cell receptor beta chains listed below, sequenced in a study of blood T cell repertoires in COVID-19. The protocol was immunoSEQ multiplex PCR, while the TCRdb copy is restricted to in-frame clones and leaves out a portion. The profile covers around 300,000 clones, with roughly 91% appearing a single time and 1% taken by the ten largest. Input material: peripheral blood. The source is a man in his fifties or sixties with active or convalescent COVID-19.

The chain couples TRBV5-5 to TRBJ1-6, with 8 bases matching TRBD1. The CDR3 extends over 17 amino acids. The germline gives CDR1 SGHKS, CDR2 YYEKEE (reference sequence). Losses at the gene ends were 0 bases for V and 7 bases for J; bases not matched to a gene: 9. The CDR3 DNA reads TGTGCCAGCAGCTTGGAACCGGGACAGGTCCGAAATTCACCCCTCCACTTT. Translation gives CASSLEPGQVRNSPLHF.

The sample holds one count of this clone. The chain recombines TRBV3-1 (or the pseudogene TRBV3-2) with TRBJ2-7; D is unclear. V was shortened by 0 bases and J by 2 bases, with 11 bases between the two germline ends. This CDR3 comprises 15 residues. Germline CDR1 and CDR2: LGHDT and YNNKEL (reference sequence). The CDR3 loop reads CASSQDTGFAYEQYF. The CDR3 region has the DNA TGTGCCAGCAGCCAAGATACGGGTTTTGCCTACGAGCAGTACTTC.

J is TRBJ2-1 and V is TRBV28, with 12 bases identical to TRBD2. The CDR3 spans 15 residues. Germline V CDR1 and CDR2: MDHEN, SYDVKM. The V gene end was trimmed by 8 bases and the J gene end by 14 bases; junction bases not matched to a gene: 16. Here the CDR3 DNA reads TGTGCCAGCGTCGGATGGGATCGGACTAGCGGGACTAAGTTCTTC. It yields the protein CASVGWDRTSGTKFF.

In its sample, this clone was seen once. The genes are TRBV10-3 and TRBJ2-3; the D gene is possibly TRBD2 (6 bases). Germline V gene sequence: CDR1 ENHRY, CDR2 SYGVKD. The germline V and J ends were trimmed by 6 bases and 3 bases, with 13 bases remaining between them. This CDR3 has 14 residues. In nucleotides, the CDR3 is TGTGCCATCAGACTCGGGGGACTGACAGATACGCAGTATTTT. Translated, it gives CAIRLGGLTDTQYF.

The V gene is TRBV29-1, the J gene TRBJ2-2; tentative D call: TRBD2 (6 bases). The CDR3 runs to 19 residues. Germline CDR1 reads SQVTM; CDR2 reads ANQGSEA. The V end was cut by 3 bases, the J end by 2 bases, with 25 bases between. CDR3 sequence: CSVDTGAPGGSGNTGELFF. CDR3 DNA sequence: TGCAGCGTTGACACCGGGGCCCCCGGAGGTAGCGGCAACACCGGGGAGCTGTTTTTT.